The source of this T cell receptor beta chain is a study of cytomegalovirus exposure and HLA in healthy donors. Study-wide background: Inside one of the first data releases sat about 91 million unique TCRs taken from HLA-typed donors. Study results and limitations: Diagnosis of cytomegalovirus status made by the classifier reportedly showed high specificity and sensitivity.

This PCR relied on a set of 60 Vbeta primers and 13 Jbeta primers. Produced via immunoSEQ multiplex PCR; TCRdb's table is partial and in-frame only. The sample consists of about 140,000 clones, around 75% of them appearing once. Donors in the study were healthy people who gave bone marrow. Germline lookup yields CDR1 MDHEN and CDR2 SYDVKM. The V end was cut by 2 bases, the J end by 9 bases, with 8 bases between. The CDR3 runs 12 residues. A note on this clone: Its antigen is still unknown.

The origin of this receptor is a middle-aged woman in good health and CMV-seronegative. V is TRBV28 and J is TRBJ2-1; possibly TRBD1 for D (5 bases). The sample comprised PBMCs. The CDR3 sequence is CASSLRGFEQFF. The CDR3 DNA reads TGTGCCAGCAGTTTAAGGGGATTTGAGCAGTTCTTC. The full variable domain, rest sourced from reference TRBV28 and TRBJ2-1, is DVKVTQSSRYLVKRTGEKVFLECVQDMDHENMFWYRQDPGLGLRLIYFSYDVKMKEKGDIPEGYSVSREKKERFSLILESASTNQTSMYLCASSLRGFEQFFGPGTRLTVL.